This T cell receptor (beta chain) stems from a study of T cell changes during pregnancy in multiple sclerosis. The repertoire was sequenced with immunoSEQ multiplex PCR; TCRdb's copy has only in-frame clones and lacks some. The sample contains fewer than 20,000 clones, 85% to 90% of which appear only once. This clone came up once. Germline CDR1 and CDR2: SGHTA and FQGNSA. CDR3 length: 18 amino acids. Deletions cut 2 bases from V and 0 bases from J, with 19 bases between. J is TRBJ1-2 and V is TRBV7-2; D is ambiguous. The source is a female donor in good health, enrolled as a control in a pregnancy study. Sample: CD4+ T cells from peripheral blood mononuclear cells, taken in the first trimester of pregnancy. The CDR3 loop reads CASSLSTDLLDTNYGYTF. Written as DNA, the CDR3 is TGTGCCAGCAGCTTATCAACAGACCTACTAGATACTAACTATGGCTACACCTTC.